A selection of T cell receptor beta chains follows, all from one sample in a study of blood T cell repertoires in COVID-19. TCRdb's copy holds only in-frame clones and misses some; the assay was immunoSEQ multiplex PCR. The sample has over 200,000 clones, around 83% seen once. The sample taken for sequencing was peripheral blood. The receptors shown here come from a woman aged 50 to 60 with acute or convalescent COVID-19. Both conserved end residues are part of each CDR3. Fields, in order: clone size, J gene, V gene, D gene, CDR3 protein, CDR3 DNA. A D gene is named only where the DNA matches it firmly. Where a row states a size, it is once, few, many or the class of an expanded clone; other rows omit it.

size: -
J: TRBJ2-7
V: TRBV5-8
D: -
CDR3: CASSHYGYEQYF
DNA: TGTGCCAGCAGCCACTACGGGTACGAGCAGTACTTC

size: many
J: TRBJ2-3
V: TRBV18
D: -
CDR3: CASSPRGTGIDSTDTQYF
DNA: TGTGCCAGCTCTCCCCGGGGAACGGGAATAGACAGCACAGATACGCAGTATTTT

size: -
J: TRBJ2-1
V: TRBV18
D: -
CDR3: CASSATTGSSYNEQFF
DNA: TGTGCCAGCTCAGCCACAACAGGGAGCTCCTACAATGAGCAGTTCTTC

size: -
J: TRBJ1-6
V: TRBV28
D: -
CDR3: CASTLGGTDYFSSYNSPLHF
DNA: TGTGCCAGCACCCTCGGAGGGACGGATTACTTCAGCTCCTATAATTCACCCCTCCACTTT

size: -
J: TRBJ1-5
V: TRBV30
D: -
CDR3: CAWSPTTDFNQPQHF
DNA: TGTGCCTGGAGTCCAACGACAGATTTCAATCAGCCCCAGCATTTT

size: few
J: TRBJ1-1
V: TRBV10-2
D: -
CDR3: CASSEDSGEAFF
DNA: TGCGCCAGCAGTGAGGATTCCGGGGAAGCTTTCTTT

size: few
J: TRBJ1-1
V: TRBV5-1
D: -
CDR3: CASSLNGLTEAFF
DNA: TGCGCCAGCAGCCTGAATGGACTAACTGAAGCTTTCTTT

size: -
J: TRBJ1-2
V: TRBV4-2
D: TRBD1
CDR3: CASSPGQGEGYTF
DNA: TGTGCCAGCAGCCCGGGACAGGGGGAAGGCTACACCTTC

size: few
J: TRBJ2-5
V: TRBV2
D: -
CDR3: CASSEMGLAGGTQYF
DNA: TGTGCCAGCAGTGAAATGGGACTTGCCGGAGGGACCCAGTACTTC

size: -
J: TRBJ1-1
V: TRBV2
D: -
CDR3: CALQQGQNTEAFF
DNA: TGTGCCCTACAACAGGGACAGAACACTGAAGCTTTCTTT

size: -
J: TRBJ2-1
V: TRBV7-6
D: TRBD2
CDR3: CASSLLAGGPYNEQFF
DNA: TGTGCCAGCAGCTTGCTAGCGGGAGGACCTTACAATGAGCAGTTCTTC

size: -
J: TRBJ2-3
V: TRBV20-1
D: -
CDR3: CSTKGTDTQYF
DNA: TGCAGTACCAAGGGGACAGATACGCAGTATTTT

size: once
J: TRBJ1-4
V: TRBV6-5
D: TRBD1
CDR3: CASKGTGAWEKLFF
DNA: TGTGCCAGCAAAGGGACAGGGGCCTGGGAAAAACTGTTTTTT

size: -
J: TRBJ2-1
V: TRBV7-9
D: -
CDR3: CASSLVRGCNEQFF
DNA: TGTGCCAGCAGCTTAGTTCGGGGTTGCAATGAGCAGTTCTTC

size: -
J: TRBJ1-1
V: TRBV6-5
D: -
CDR3: CASSYSRGNTEAFF
DNA: TGTGCCAGCAGTTACTCCCGCGGGAACACTGAAGCTTTCTTT

size: -
J: TRBJ2-7
V: TRBV19
D: -
CDR3: CASSIGGLASYEQYF
DNA: TGTGCCAGTAGTATAGGCGGGCTAGCGAGCTACGAGCAGTACTTC

size: -
J: TRBJ2-7
V: TRBV28
D: TRBD1
CDR3: CASRTGTASYEQYF
DNA: TGTGCCAGCAGGACCGGGACAGCCTCCTACGAGCAGTACTTC

size: -
J: TRBJ2-7
V: TRBV28
D: TRBD1
CDR3: CASSWDRQGFYEQYF
DNA: TGTGCCAGCAGCTGGGATAGACAGGGGTTCTACGAGCAGTACTTC

size: -
J: TRBJ2-7
V: TRBV21-1
D: -
CDR3: CASSKEAGLTSYEQYF
DNA: TGTGCCAGCAGCAAAGAGGCGGGACTAACTTCCTACGAGCAGTACTTC

size: -
J: TRBJ2-7
V: TRBV11-3
D: TRBD1
CDR3: CASSYRQGPYEQYF
DNA: TGTGCCAGCAGCTACAGACAGGGGCCCTACGAGCAGTACTTC

size: few
J: TRBJ2-3
V: TRBV2
D: -
CDR3: CASSEYNGITDTQYF
DNA: TGTGCCAGCAGTGAATATAACGGGATCACAGATACGCAGTATTTT

size: -
J: TRBJ2-2
V: TRBV12-5
D: -
CDR3: CASGQGWELFF
DNA: TGTGCTAGTGGCCAGGGTTGGGAGCTGTTTTTT

size: -
J: TRBJ2-3
V: TRBV2
D: TRBD2
CDR3: CAIPASGYQRTDTQYF
DNA: TGTGCCATTCCGGCTAGCGGTTATCAGAGGACAGATACGCAGTATTTT

size: -
J: TRBJ2-7
V: TRBV7-8
D: -
CDR3: CASSLETAEYEQYF
DNA: TGTGCCAGCAGCTTAGAGACGGCGGAATACGAGCAGTACTTC

size: -
J: TRBJ2-1
V: TRBV30
D: TRBD2
CDR3: CALNPTGLANEQFF
DNA: TGTGCCTTAAACCCCACGGGACTAGCTAATGAGCAGTTCTTC

size: -
J: TRBJ2-2
V: TRBV5-1
D: TRBD2
CDR3: CASSPGLLTGELFF
DNA: TGCGCCAGCAGCCCGGGACTACTCACCGGGGAGCTGTTTTTT

size: -
J: TRBJ2-7
V: TRBV4-1
D: TRBD2
CDR3: CASSPLGLASYEQYF
DNA: TGCGCCAGCAGCCCCTTGGGACTAGCGAGCTACGAGCAGTACTTC

size: -
J: TRBJ2-5
V: TRBV7-9
D: -
CDR3: CASSLNQGGWETQYF
DNA: TGTGCCAGCAGCTTGAATCAGGGTGGATGGGAGACCCAGTACTTC

size: once
J: TRBJ1-2
V: TRBV15
D: -
CDR3: CATGGETGPGYTF
DNA: TGTGCCACCGGAGGGGAGACGGGCCCTGGCTACACCTTC

size: -
J: TRBJ1-1
V: TRBV11-3
D: -
CDR3: CASSLGGNTEAFF
DNA: TGTGCCAGCAGCTTGGGGGGAAACACTGAAGCTTTCTTT

size: many
J: TRBJ2-2
V: TRBV5-4
D: -
CDR3: CASTIDPANTGELFF
DNA: TGTGCCAGCACCATTGATCCGGCGAACACCGGGGAGCTGTTTTTT

size: few
J: TRBJ1-3
V: TRBV5-1
D: TRBD1
CDR3: CASSNAGDSSGNTIYF
DNA: TGCGCCAGCAGCAACGCCGGGGACAGCTCTGGAAACACCATATATTTT

size: -
J: TRBJ2-2
V: TRBV27
D: -
CDR3: CASSFETGNTGELFF
DNA: TGTGCCAGCAGTTTCGAGACGGGGAACACCGGGGAGCTGTTTTTT

size: -
J: TRBJ2-7
V: TRBV5-1
D: TRBD2
CDR3: CASSHSSGRARYEQYF
DNA: TGCGCCAGCAGCCACTCTAGCGGGAGGGCTCGGTACGAGCAGTACTTC

size: few
J: TRBJ2-7
V: TRBV7-2
D: TRBD2
CDR3: CASSLARTSVPREQYF
DNA: TGTGCCAGCAGCTTAGCACGGACTAGCGTCCCTCGCGAGCAGTACTTC

size: -
J: TRBJ2-2
V: TRBV19
D: -
CDR3: CASSIPRDGSGELFF
DNA: TGTGCCAGTAGTATTCCCCGGGATGGTTCCGGGGAGCTGTTTTTT

size: few
J: TRBJ1-5
V: TRBV18
D: TRBD1
CDR3: CASSPEAGDRAHQPQHF
DNA: TGTGCCAGCTCACCCGAGGCCGGAGACAGGGCCCATCAGCCCCAGCATTTT

size: -
J: TRBJ2-3
V: TRBV7-2
D: TRBD2
CDR3: CASSTRTSSITDTQYF
DNA: TGTGCCAGCAGCACGAGGACTAGCTCAATAACAGATACGCAGTATTTT

size: -
J: TRBJ2-7
V: TRBV5-1
D: -
CDR3: CASSLEGPIQYF
DNA: TGCGCCAGCAGCTTGGAGGGGCCGATACAGTACTTC

size: -
J: TRBJ1-1
V: TRBV19
D: -
CDR3: CASSIAGVSLTEAFF
DNA: TGTGCCAGTAGTATCGCCGGGGTTTCGTTAACTGAAGCTTTCTTT

size: -
J: TRBJ1-1
V: TRBV6-5
D: -
CDR3: CAARPQGNTEAFF
DNA: TGTGCCGCCCGTCCCCAGGGGAACACTGAAGCTTTCTTT